The next 3 T cell receptor beta chains were all read from a single sample in a study of Ad26.COV2.S vaccination and SARS-CoV-2 variants. Treatment: around 19 received Ad26.COV2.S at low or high dose, single or two shots; several received placebo; per-sample allocation not given. On day 63 after the first injection, vaccine and placebo recipients gave samples. This table comes from immunoSEQ multiplex PCR, and its TCRdb copy is limited to in-frame clones, with some not included. The sample has about 280,000 clones; over 75% are singletons. The sample was peripheral blood, taken in a trial of Ad26.COV2.S vaccine versus placebo. All receptors come from a person aged 18-60 years who received the Ad26.COV2.S COVID-19 vaccine or a placebo.

The CDR3 region has the DNA TGTGCCAGCAGCCGTACTAGCGGGGGGCCCAATGAGCAGTTCTTC. Translation gives CASSRTSGGPNEQFF. V gene TRBV4-2 combines with J gene TRBJ2-1; 12 bases agree with TRBD2. This CDR3 comprises 15 residues. Germline CDR1 reads LGHNA; CDR2 reads YNFKEQ. J lost 6 bases, V lost 4 bases, and 4 bases had no gene match.

The chain couples TRBV14 to TRBJ2-1; D not certain. CDR1 SGHDN and CDR2 FVKESK come from the germline V gene. CDR3 length: 13 amino acids. Trimming removed 4 bases at V and 7 bases at J, with 11 bases between. CDR3 sequence: CASSLLGVNEQFF. The CDR3, as DNA: TGTGCCAGCAGCCTTTTAGGAGTGAATGAGCAGTTCTTC.

This chain uses TRBV9 with TRBJ2-7; D not resolved. The CDR3 covers 14 residues. The germline V gene has CDR1 SGDLS and CDR2 YYNGEE. Trimming left V 4 bases short and J 0 bases short, with 11 bases between. CDR3 residues: CASSPRTLSYEQYF. The CDR3 DNA is TGTGCCAGCAGCCCACGTACCCTCTCCTACGAGCAGTACTTC. The whole variable domain, filled in from reference TRBV9 and TRBJ2-7, reads DSGVTQTPKHLITATGQRVTLRCSPRSGDLSVYWYQQSLDQGLQFLIQYYNGEERAKGNILERFSAQQFPDLHSELNLSSLELGDSALYFCASSPRTLSYEQYFGPGTRLTVT.